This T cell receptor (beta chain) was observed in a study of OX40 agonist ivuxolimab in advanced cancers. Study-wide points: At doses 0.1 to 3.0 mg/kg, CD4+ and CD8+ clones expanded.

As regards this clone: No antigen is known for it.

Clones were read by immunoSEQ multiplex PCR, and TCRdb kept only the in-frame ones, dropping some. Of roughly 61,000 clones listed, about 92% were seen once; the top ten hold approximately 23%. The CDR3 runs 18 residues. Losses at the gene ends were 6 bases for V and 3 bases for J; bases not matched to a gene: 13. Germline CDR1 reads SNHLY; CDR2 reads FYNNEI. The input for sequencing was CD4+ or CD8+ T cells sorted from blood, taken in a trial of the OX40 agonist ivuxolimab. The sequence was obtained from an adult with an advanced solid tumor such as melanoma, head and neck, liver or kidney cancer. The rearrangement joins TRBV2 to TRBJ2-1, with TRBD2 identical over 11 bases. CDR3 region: CASRLAGGRSVFYNEQFF. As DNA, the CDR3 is TGTGCCAGCAGGCTAGCGGGAGGACGATCGGTGTTCTACAATGAGCAGTTCTTC.